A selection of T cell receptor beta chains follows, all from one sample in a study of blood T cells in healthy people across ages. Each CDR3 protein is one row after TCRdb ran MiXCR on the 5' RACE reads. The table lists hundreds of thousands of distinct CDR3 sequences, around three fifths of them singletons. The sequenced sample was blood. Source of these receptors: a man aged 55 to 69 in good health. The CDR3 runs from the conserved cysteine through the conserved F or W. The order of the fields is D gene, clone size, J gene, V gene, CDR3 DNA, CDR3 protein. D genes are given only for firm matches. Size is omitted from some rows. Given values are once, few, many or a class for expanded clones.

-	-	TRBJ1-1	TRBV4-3	TGCGCCAGCAGCCAAGGGATGGGTCCGAACACTGAAGCTTTCTTT	CASSQGMGPNTEAFF
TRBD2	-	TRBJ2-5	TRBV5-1	TGCGCCAGCAGCTTGGCCGGGGGGAAGGAAGAGACCCAGTACTTC	CASSLAGGKEETQYF
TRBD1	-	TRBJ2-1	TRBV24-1	TGTGCCACCAGTGAAGTAGCAGGGGGCGGATACAATGAGCAGTTCTTC	CATSEVAGGGYNEQFF
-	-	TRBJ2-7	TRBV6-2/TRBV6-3	TGTGCCAGCAGTTTTAGCGGTCATGGCAAATACGAGCAGTACTTC	CASSFSGHGKYEQYF
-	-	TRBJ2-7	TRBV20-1	TGCAGTGCTAGACGCGTTGGCGAGCAGTACTTC	CSARRVGEQYF
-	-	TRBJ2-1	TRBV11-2	TGTGCCAGCAGCTTAGGGCGGGCCGTGGCCTACAATGAGCAGTTCTTC	CASSLGRAVAYNEQFF
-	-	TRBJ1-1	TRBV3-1	TGTGCCAGCAGCCAACTCGGCAGGGAAGCTTTCTTT	CASSQLGREAFF
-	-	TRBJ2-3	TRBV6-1	TGTGCCAGCAGTGAAGTGTGGGACCCGCTCGGGGATACGCAGTATTTT	CASSEVWDPLGDTQYF
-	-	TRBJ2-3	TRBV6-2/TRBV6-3	TGTGCCAGCAGTTACGGCAGGGGACTAACAGATACGCAGTATTTT	CASSYGRGLTDTQYF
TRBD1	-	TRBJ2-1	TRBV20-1	TGCAGTGCTAAGACAGGGCGCGGGTACAATGAGCAGTTCTTC	CSAKTGRGYNEQFF
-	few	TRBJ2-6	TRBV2	TGTGCCAGCAATTTTGGGAGGACTGGGGCCAACGTCCTGACTTTC	CASNFGRTGANVLTF
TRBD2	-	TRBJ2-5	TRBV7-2	TGTGCCAGCAGCTTAGGGGCGGGGGGGCCTTCCCAAGAGACCCAGTACTTC	CASSLGAGGPSQETQYF
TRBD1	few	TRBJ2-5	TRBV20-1	TGCAGTGCGACCGGGACAGGGGGCGCGGAGACCCAGTACTTC	CSATGTGGAETQYF
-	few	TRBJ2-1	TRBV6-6	TGTGCCAGCAGTCCTATCGGACAGCCGTTCTTC	CASSPIGQPFF
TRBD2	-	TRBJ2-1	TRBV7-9	TGTGCCAGCAGCTTAGCAGGGGCTAGCGGGGGGATCGGCAATGAGCAGTTCTTC	CASSLAGASGGIGNEQFF
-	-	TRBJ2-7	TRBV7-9	TGTGCCAGCGCCTTGGACGCCGGATCCAGTGAGCAGTACTTC	CASALDAGSSEQYF
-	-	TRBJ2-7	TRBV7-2	TGTGCCAGCAGCCCGGGACCCTTATACGAGCAGTACTTC	CASSPGPLYEQYF